The 16 T cell receptor beta chains listed next were all sequenced from one sample in a study of T cell responses to AZD1222 COVID-19 vaccine. The assay was immunoSEQ multiplex PCR, and TCRdb's table has in-frame clones only and misses some. The sample has around 160,000 clones; roughly nine tenths are singletons. Sequencing used peripheral blood, obtained on day 0 of AZD1222 vaccination. The receptor set was obtained from an adult in good health.

The sample holds one count of this clone. V usage is TRBV5-8 and J usage is TRBJ1-1; no clear D. The CDR3 is 13 residues long. Germline V gene data show CDR1 as SGHTS and CDR2 as YDEGEE. Trimming shortened V by 0 bases and J by 1 base, and 4 bases separated the two germline ends. CDR3 amino acids: CASSLGGNTEAFF. The DNA for the CDR3 is TGTGCCAGCAGCTTGGGGGGGAACACTGAAGCTTTCTTT.

The chain joins TRBV5-6 to TRBJ2-1, with 8 positions matching TRBD2. CDR1 and CDR2 from the germline V gene are SGHDT and YYEEEE. This CDR3 has 15 amino acids. V dropped 4 bases and J dropped 1; count of bases not matched to a gene: 4. The CDR3: CASSKGLDSYNEQFF. DNA for the CDR3: TGTGCCAGCAGCAAGGGACTAGATTCCTACAATGAGCAGTTCTTC.

The rearrangement joins TRBV28 to TRBJ1-4, with a possible D match to TRBD1 (6 bases). Germline V lookup: CDR1 MDHEN, CDR2 SYDVKM. V gave up 3 bases and J gave up 7 bases, with 15 bases separating them. This CDR3 region has 15 residues. The CDR3 here is CASSFHRGQGEKLFF. CDR3 coding DNA: TGTGCCAGCAGTTTTCACCGGGGGCAAGGTGAAAAACTGTTTTTT. The entire variable domain, with the rest obtained from reference TRBV28 and TRBJ1-4, is as follows: DVKVTQSSRYLVKRTGEKVFLECVQDMDHENMFWYRQDPGLGLRLIYFSYDVKMKEKGDIPEGYSVSREKKERFSLILESASTNQTSMYLCASSFHRGQGEKLFFGSGTQLSVL.

The rearrangement uses TRBV2 and TRBJ1-1, with 7 bases matching TRBD1. Germline loops: CDR1 SNHLY, CDR2 FYNNEI. V lost 6 bases and J lost 4; bases outside the gene matches: 11. The CDR3 runs 15 residues. The CDR3 region is CASRQETGKSTEAFF. The CDR3 DNA reads TGTGCCAGCAGACAAGAGACAGGGAAGAGCACTGAAGCTTTCTTT.

The CDR3 here is CASSPRTGNNEQFF. The CDR3 bases are TGTGCCAGCTCGCCTAGGACTGGGAACAATGAGCAGTTCTTC. This rearrangement joins TRBV7-2 to TRBJ2-1; D is possibly TRBD2 (5 bases). This CDR3 contains 14 residues. CDR1 is SGHTA and CDR2 is FQGNSA in the germline V gene. V was cut by 8 bases and J by 5 bases, with 16 bases left in between.

The chain couples TRBV5-1 to TRBJ1-3; no clear D gene. V shed 1 base and J shed 0 bases, with 8 bases lying between them. The CDR3 is 15 residues long. Germline V gene data show CDR1 as SGHRS and CDR2 as YFSETQ. CDR3 sequence: CASSLPLGSGNTIYF. Here the CDR3 DNA reads TGCGCCAGCAGCTTGCCCCTGGGCTCTGGAAACACCATATATTTT.

This clone was seen just once. The DNA of the CDR3 is TGTGCCAGTAGTATGGAGGGTCGGGATCAGCCCCAGCATTTT. As protein: CASSMEGRDQPQHF. This chain connects TRBV19 to TRBJ1-5; D is undetermined. The CDR3 length is 14 residues. Deletions cut 3 bases from V and 5 bases from J, with 11 bases between. The germline V gene encodes CDR1 LNHDA and CDR2 SQIVND (reference sequence).

This chain links TRBV11-2 with TRBJ2-1; possible D gene TRBD1, 6 bases. The CDR3 has 19 amino acids. Germline V lookup: CDR1 SGHAT, CDR2 FQNNGV. Trimming took 7 bases from V and 6 from J, leaving 31 bases between them. CDR3: CASKRGWLADRIQFNEQFF. As DNA, the CDR3 is TGTGCCAGCAAGAGGGGGTGGTTGGCCGACAGGATCCAATTCAATGAGCAGTTCTTC.

The chain is built from TRBV5-8 and TRBJ2-1, with D possibly matching TRBD1 (5 bases). The CDR3 covers 13 residues. Germline lookup yields CDR1 SGHTS and CDR2 YDEGEE. V dropped 1 base and J dropped 8 bases, with 10 bases sitting between them. The CDR3 nucleotides are TGTGCCAGCAGCTTGAATAGGGGTCATGAGCAGTTCTTC. Protein: CASSLNRGHEQFF. The whole variable domain, filled in from reference TRBV5-8 and TRBJ2-1, reads EAGVTQSPTHLIKTRGQQATLRCSPISGHTSVYWYQQALGLGLQFLLWYDEGEERNRGNFPPRFSGRQFPNYSSELNVNALELEDSALYLCASSLNRGHEQFFGPGTRLTVL.

The gene calls are TRBV7-6 and TRBJ2-7, with D possibly being TRBD1 (5 bases). CDR1 and CDR2 (germline): SGHVS, FNYEAQ. Trimming cost V 1 base and J 0 bases, with 10 bases left between them. This CDR3 has 15 amino acids. The CDR3 nucleotides read TGTGCCAGCAGCTTAGAAGGGGATCCCTCCTACGAGCAGTACTTC. It codes for CASSLEGDPSYEQYF.

This clone was recorded a few times. This rearrangement joins TRBV5-1 to TRBJ1-3; D gene uncertain. The germline gives CDR1 SGHRS, CDR2 YFSETQ. V gave up 4 bases and J gave up 4 bases, with 9 bases separating them. The CDR3 has 13 amino acids. The CDR3 nucleotides read TGCGCCAGCAGCCGGGAGGTGGGAAACACCATATATTTT. Translation gives CASSREVGNTIYF. Full variable domain (remainder filled in from reference TRBV5-1 and TRBJ1-3): KAGVTQTPRYLIKTRGQQVTLSCSPISGHRSVSWYQQTPGQGLQFLFEYFSETQRNKGNFPGRFSGRQFSNSRSEMNVSTLELGDSALYLCASSREVGNTIYFGEGSWLTVV.

V is TRBV30 and J is TRBJ1-4, with a tentative D call TRBD1 (5 bases). V gave up 3 bases and J gave up 1 base, with 18 bases separating them. This CDR3 comprises 17 residues. Germline CDR1 GTSNPN, CDR2 SVGIG (reference sequence). The CDR3 protein is CAWRYKNYRITNEKLFF. DNA of the CDR3: TGTGCCTGGAGGTATAAAAACTACAGGATAACTAATGAAAAACTGTTTTTT.

This rearrangement joins TRBV28 to TRBJ2-4, with a possible D match to TRBD2 (7 bases). Trimming removed 2 bases from V and 6 bases from J, with 8 bases in between. The CDR3 runs 13 residues. Germline CDR1 and CDR2: MDHEN and SYDVKM. The DNA for the CDR3 is TGTGCCAGCAGTTTACGGGGGGCAAACATTCAGTACTTC. This encodes CASSLRGANIQYF.

J is TRBJ1-2 and V is TRBV11-3; tentatively, D is TRBD1 (6 bases). In germline, CDR1 is SGHNT, CDR2 YENEEA. The V and J ends lost 5 bases and 7 bases respectively, with 20 bases between them. The CDR3 runs to 15 residues. CDR3 in DNA: TGTGCCAGCAGCCCAGGGGTAACCCTGTACCGTGGCTACACCTTC. It yields the protein CASSPGVTLYRGYTF.

This chain uses TRBV28 with TRBJ1-5, with D possibly TRBD1 on 5 matching bases. CDR1 and CDR2 (germline): MDHEN, SYDVKM. Deletions cut 6 bases from V and 3 bases from J, with 12 bases between. The CDR3 totals 14 residues. CDR3 region: CASRTGGYNQPQHF. The CDR3 DNA reads as TGTGCCAGCAGGACTGGGGGTTACAATCAGCCCCAGCATTTT. The full variable domain, its missing parts supplied by reference TRBV28 and TRBJ1-5, is DVKVTQSSRYLVKRTGEKVFLECVQDMDHENMFWYRQDPGLGLRLIYFSYDVKMKEKGDIPEGYSVSREKKERFSLILESASTNQTSMYLCASRTGGYNQPQHFGDGTRLSIL.

The rearrangement uses TRBV28 and TRBJ1-1; no clear D gene. V was shortened by 3 bases and J by 6 bases, with 14 bases between the two germline ends. From germline, CDR1 is MDHEN and CDR2 SYDVKM. This CDR3 is built from 14 residues. For the CDR3, the DNA is TGTGCCAGCAGTTTCATAGGGAGATCTTCTGAAGCTTTCTTT. It codes for CASSFIGRSSEAFF.